This T cell receptor beta chain came from a study of PD-L1 blockade in urothelial cancer. Study background: It was at some point between 2014 and 2015 that patients started atezolizumab at 1,200 mg intravenously every 3 weeks. Before enrollment, 0 to 3 chemotherapy regimens had been given to patients. Study-level findings and limits: A below-median TCR clonality in blood before treatment predicted better survival.

The V gene's germline CDR1 is SGHRS and CDR2 YFSETQ. CDR3 length: 13 amino acids. The trim removed 4 bases at V and 10 bases at J, leaving 6 bases unmatched. Spiked synthetic TCR analogs estimated absolute template abundance per PCR. Repertoires were generated with immunoSEQ multiplex PCR, while TCRdb's copy carries only in-frame clones and drops some. The table has 50,000 or so clones, just over 85% seen once. Note on this clone: Its antigen is not identified.

Time point indicated: pretreatment peripheral blood. This chain joins TRBV5-1 and TRBJ2-1; 9 bases align to TRBD1. This sample comprised PBMCs, obtained around atezolizumab (anti-PD-L1) treatment. This TCR came from a man in his fifties or sixties with urothelial cancer. The CDR3 bases are TGCGCCAGCAGCGCCGGGACAGGGAAGGAGCAGTTCTTC. It yields the protein CASSAGTGKEQFF.